This is a list of T cell receptor beta chains from one sample in a study of cytomegalovirus exposure and HLA in healthy donors. Sequencing was performed with immunoSEQ multiplex PCR; in TCRdb, only in-frame clones are kept and a portion is missing. The table has 150,000 or so clones, under 70% seen once. The specimen sequenced was PBMCs. These receptor sequences come from a man aged 30 to 45 in good health and CMV-seropositive. The CDR3 runs from the conserved cysteine through the conserved F or W. The D gene is left open where the match is weak. Rows may omit the clone size; those that give it use once, few, many or a size class.

>TRBV7-3|TRBJ2-3|NA|NA
TGTGCCAGCAGTGAGAGCACAGATACGCAGTATTTT
CASSESTDTQYF
>TRBV30|TRBJ1-1|TRBD1|NA
TGTGCCTGGAGTCCACCTCAGGGGGGGAACACTGAAGCTTTCTTT
CAWSPPQGGNTEAFF
>TRBV9|TRBJ2-3|NA|NA
TGTGCCAGCACTCCAGGGGCGCAGGCTACGCAGTATTTT
CASTPGAQATQYF
>TRBV7-2|TRBJ2-7|TRBD2|NA
TGTGCCAGCAGCTTAGAAATCGGACTAGGAGGGCTCTACGAGCAGTACTTC
CASSLEIGLGGLYEQYF
>TRBV5-1|TRBJ1-2|TRBD1|NA
TGCGCCAGCAGCTTAGAGGGGGCAGGAGGCTACACCTTC
CASSLEGAGGYTF
>TRBV10-3|TRBJ2-3|TRBD2|NA
TGTGCCATAGGAAGTGGACTAGCAGGGGATACGCAGTATTTT
CAIGSGLAGDTQYF
>TRBV5-1|TRBJ1-4|NA|NA
TGCGCCAGCAGTAGTGGGGCGACTAGGGAAAAACTGTTTTTT
CASSSGATREKLFF
>TRBV5-1|TRBJ2-2|TRBD1|once
TGCGCCAGCAGCTTTTCGGGACAGGGGGTTCCCGGGGAGCTGTTTTTT
CASSFSGQGVPGELFF
>TRBV30|TRBJ1-1|TRBD1|NA
TGTGCCTGGGAACCCGGGACAGGGGGTAGCACTGAAGCTTTCTTT
CAWEPGTGGSTEAFF
>TRBV6-5|TRBJ1-2|NA|NA
TGTGCCAGCAGACAAACAGGGACCTATGGCTACACCTTC
CASRQTGTYGYTF
>TRBV27|TRBJ1-1|NA|NA
TGTGCCAGCAGTCCCTCCACAGGTTTGAGCACTGAAGCTTTCTTT
CASSPSTGLSTEAFF
>TRBV27|TRBJ1-1|NA|NA
TGTGCCAGCAGTTTCTCGAACACTGAAGCTTTCTTT
CASSFSNTEAFF
>TRBV2|TRBJ1-1|NA|NA
TGTGCCAGCAGAGCTACAGGGAACACTGAAGCTTTCTTT
CASRATGNTEAFF
>TRBV27|TRBJ2-7|TRBD1|NA
TGTGCCAGCAGCCACAGGGACAGGGGCAACGAGCAGTACTTC
CASSHRDRGNEQYF
>TRBV9|TRBJ1-2|NA|once
TGTGCCAGCAGCTCCGGACAGAGTTTCTATGGCTACACCTTC
CASSSGQSFYGYTF
>TRBV30|TRBJ2-3|TRBD2|NA
TGTGCCTGGAGTAGAGCGGGAGACAACACAGATATGCAGTATTTT
CAWSRAGDNTDMQYF
>TRBV29-1|TRBJ1-5|TRBD1|once
TGCAGCGTTGGGGCACAGGGGGCCCAGCCCCAGCATTTT
CSVGAQGAQPQHF
>TRBV7-3|TRBJ1-2|NA|NA
TGTGCCAGCAGCCCCGATGGACAGCATAACTATGGCTACACCTTC
CASSPDGQHNYGYTF
>TRBV6-5|TRBJ2-1|NA|NA
TGTGCCAGCAGTCCGACGGGATCTTATGAGCAGTTCTTC
CASSPTGSYEQFF
>TRBV11-2|TRBJ1-2|TRBD1|NA
TGTGCCAGCAGCTTAACAGGGGCCTCCGTTGGCTACACCTTC
CASSLTGASVGYTF
>TRBV27|TRBJ2-5|TRBD1|few
TGTGCCAGCGGGACAGGGGGCCGCGGGACCCAGTACTTC
CASGTGGRGTQYF
>TRBV5-8|TRBJ2-7|NA|NA
TGTGCCAGCAGCCAATTTACCGGGACTTCCCACGAGCAGTACTTC
CASSQFTGTSHEQYF
>TRBV19|TRBJ1-1|NA|NA
TGTGCCAGTAGTATTGGTGGGTCAGGATGGACTGAAGCTTTCTTT
CASSIGGSGWTEAFF
>TRBV5-1|TRBJ2-1|TRBD1|few
TGCGCCAGCAGAATGTCGTCCGGGACAGGGTTTATCAATGAGCAGTTCTTC
CASRMSSGTGFINEQFF
>TRBV2|TRBJ2-7|TRBD2|NA
TGTGCCAGCAGTGAATTTCCTAGCGGGAGCACCTACGAGCAGTACTTC
CASSEFPSGSTYEQYF
>TRBV6-1|TRBJ2-7|NA|NA
TGTGCCAGCAGTGAAAGCGGGTTCTCCTACGAGCAGTACTTC
CASSESGFSYEQYF
>TRBV13|TRBJ1-5|NA|NA
TGTGCCAGCAGCTTACAGGGTAATCAGCCCCAGCATTTT
CASSLQGNQPQHF
>TRBV4-1|TRBJ2-7|NA|NA
TGCGCCAGCAGTAGCCCTTCTGACTACGAGCAGTACTTC
CASSSPSDYEQYF
>TRBV6-5|TRBJ1-4|TRBD1|NA
TGTGCCAGCAGTCCGACAGGGGCAGGTGAAAAACTGTTTTTT
CASSPTGAGEKLFF
>TRBV11-2|TRBJ2-7|TRBD1|once
TGTGCCAGCAGCTTAGGACAGGGGCGACACGAGCAGTACTTC
CASSLGQGRHEQYF
>TRBV7-6|TRBJ1-1|TRBD1|NA
TGTGCCAGCAGCAAAGGACAGGGAGGTACTGGTGAAGCTTTCTTT
CASSKGQGGTGEAFF
>TRBV23-1|TRBJ2-7|TRBD1|NA
TGCGCCAGCAGGGGAAGACAGGGTCGGAGCCACTGGAACGAGCAGTACTTC
CASRGRQGRSHWNEQYF
>TRBV19|TRBJ1-2|NA|NA
TGTGCCAGTAGTATACCGACATCTGTCTATGGCTACACCTTC
CASSIPTSVYGYTF
>TRBV5-1|TRBJ2-1|NA|few
TGCGCCAGCAGCTTAGGGCGGGAAACGTTCTTC
CASSLGRETFF
>TRBV21-1|TRBJ2-1|NA|NA
TGTGCCAGCAGCAAAGGGACTAGCGGGAGGGCGGGGGGTTACAATGAGCAGTTCTTC
CASSKGTSGRAGGYNEQFF
>TRBV27|TRBJ2-3|TRBD2|NA
TGTGCCAGCAGTTCCCTGCAACGCGGGAGGACAGATACGCAGTATTTT
CASSSLQRGRTDTQYF
>TRBV7-8|TRBJ2-7|NA|NA
TGTGCCAGCAGCTTGATAGGACAGCCAAGCTCCTACGAGCAGTACTTC
CASSLIGQPSSYEQYF
>TRBV30|TRBJ1-1|NA|NA
TGTGCCTGGAGTGATAATAGCGCTGCTCTGAACACTGAAGCTTTCTTT
CAWSDNSAALNTEAFF
>TRBV9|TRBJ2-1|TRBD2|NA
TGTGCCAGCAGCGCTAGCGGGAGTATCGACAATGAGCAGTTCTTC
CASSASGSIDNEQFF
>TRBV13|TRBJ2-3|TRBD1|NA
TGTGCCAGCAGCTACCCACAGGGGGCGTTGTTCACAGATACGCAGTATTTT
CASSYPQGALFTDTQYF
>TRBV30|TRBJ2-7|NA|NA
TGTGCCTGGAGTCGGACTGATTCCTACGAGCAGTACTTC
CAWSRTDSYEQYF
>TRBV7-9|TRBJ2-7|TRBD1|NA
TGTGCCAGCAGCCCTCGACAGGGGACCTACGAGCAGTACTTC
CASSPRQGTYEQYF
>TRBV5-4|TRBJ2-1|TRBD2|NA
TGTGCCAGCAGCTCCCTAACTAGCGGGAGGGTAAACTCCTACAATGAGCAGTTCTTC
CASSSLTSGRVNSYNEQFF
>TRBV6-5|TRBJ1-2|TRBD1|few
TGTGCCAGCAGTTTTATTCGGACAGGGGGCGGGTATGGCTACACCTTC
CASSFIRTGGGYGYTF
>TRBV5-8|TRBJ1-5|TRBD1|NA
TGTGCCAGCAGCTCAGAGGAGGACAGGGGAAGTAATGGTCAGCCCCAGCATTTT
CASSSEEDRGSNGQPQHF
>TRBV5-1|TRBJ1-3|TRBD1|NA
TGCGCCAGCAGCTTGACAGGGGGCTCTGGAAACACCATATATTTT
CASSLTGGSGNTIYF
>TRBV5-1|TRBJ1-1|NA|few
TGCGCCAGCAGCCTAGCCCCTGCCGGGGAACATTATGAAGCTTTCTTT
CASSLAPAGEHYEAFF
>TRBV28|TRBJ1-1|NA|NA
TGTGCCAGCACATCCGGCTACAGGAACACTGAAGCTTTCTTT
CASTSGYRNTEAFF
>TRBV6-5|TRBJ2-5|NA|NA
TGTGCCAGCAGTTACTCAGCCCCGACAGGCCGGGAGACCCAGTACTTC
CASSYSAPTGRETQYF